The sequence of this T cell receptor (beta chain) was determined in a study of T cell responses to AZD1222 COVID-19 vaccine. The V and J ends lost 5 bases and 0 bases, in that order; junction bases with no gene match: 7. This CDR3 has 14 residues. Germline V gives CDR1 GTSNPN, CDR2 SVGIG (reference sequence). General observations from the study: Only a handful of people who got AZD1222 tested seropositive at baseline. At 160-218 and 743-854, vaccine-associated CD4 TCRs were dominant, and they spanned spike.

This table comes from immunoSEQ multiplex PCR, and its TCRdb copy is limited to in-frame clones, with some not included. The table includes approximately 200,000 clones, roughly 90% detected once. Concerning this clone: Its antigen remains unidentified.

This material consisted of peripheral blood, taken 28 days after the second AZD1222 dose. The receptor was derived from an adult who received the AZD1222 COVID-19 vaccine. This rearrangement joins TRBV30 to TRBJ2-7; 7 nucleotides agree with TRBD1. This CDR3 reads CAWGRQGSSYEQYF. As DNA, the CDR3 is TGTGCCTGGGGACGACAGGGAAGCTCCTACGAGCAGTACTTC.